This T cell receptor (beta chain) was sequenced during a study of neurological immune-mediated disorders. TCRdb reprocessed the 5' RACE reads via MiXCR and lists one record per CDR3 protein. The sample yields about 41,000 distinct CDR3 sequences, over 2% seen once. Germline-derived CDR1 and CDR2 are SGHRS and YFSETQ. CDR3 length equals 14 residues. Between the trimmed V and J ends, which lost 4 bases and 7 bases, there was a span of 17 bases. This clonotype was observed at least ten times. Sequencing input: PBMCs. The TCR originated in a man between 25 and 39 years old with multiple sclerosis. The rearrangement links TRBV5-1 to TRBJ1-1; no firm D call. DNA for the CDR3: TGCGCCAGCAGCCCGGTATCAACACCATTTGAAGCTTTCTTT. Translation: CASSPVSTPFEAFF.